This record concerns one T cell receptor beta chain sequence. The sample is drawn from a study of blood T cell repertoires in COVID-19. Whole-study context: PBMCs, B-cell-depleted T cells, or T cells provided the cDNA or gDNA that made up the material.

Only in-frame clones appear in the TCRdb table, and some are missing; sequencing was by immunoSEQ multiplex PCR. This table has tens of thousands of clones, around four fifths appearing once. The TCR originated in a man in his 70s with acute or convalescent COVID-19. The sequenced sample consisted of peripheral blood.

The DNA of the CDR3 is TGTGCCAGCAGCAGGGACAGGAGCTCCTATAATTCACCCCTCCACTTT. Protein: CASSRDRSSYNSPLHF. This chain joins TRBV7-3 and TRBJ1-6, with TRBD1 identical over 8 bases. Germline CDR1 is SGHTA and CDR2 is FQGTGA. The CDR3 contains 16 residues. Trimming cost V 5 bases and J 0 bases; bases outside gene matches: 3.